What follows are 13 T cell receptor beta chains derived from one specimen sequenced in a study of OX40 agonist ivuxolimab in advanced cancers. TCRdb keeps only in-frame clones here, not all; method: immunoSEQ multiplex PCR. The table shows approximately 38,000 clones, with nearly 85% occurring only once. Here the sequenced sample was CD4+ or CD8+ T cells sorted from blood, taken in a trial of the OX40 agonist ivuxolimab. The receptors originated from an adult with an advanced solid tumor such as melanoma, head and neck, liver or kidney cancer.

The V gene is TRBV5-6, the J gene TRBJ1-2; a possible D gene is TRBD1 (6 bases). The CDR3 covers 10 residues. The germline V gene has CDR1 SGHDT and CDR2 YYEEEE. V lost 9 bases and J 8 bases, leaving 11 bases between the germline ends. In DNA, the CDR3 is TGTGCCAAACAGGGTGGAGGCTACACCTTC. This translates into CAKQGGGYTF.

The chain carries TRBV4-3 and TRBJ1-4, with 8 nucleotides matching TRBD1. In germline, CDR1 is LGHNA, CDR2 YSLEER. J lost 3 bases, V lost 0 bases, and 6 bases had no gene match. The CDR3 extends over 17 amino acids. CDR3 residues: CASSQEVQGAANEKLFF. Written as DNA, the CDR3 is TGCGCCAGCAGCCAAGAGGTCCAGGGGGCGGCTAATGAAAAACTGTTTTTT.

This chain joins TRBV4-1 and TRBJ2-1, with D tentatively TRBD2 (6 bases). Germline V CDR1 and CDR2: MGHRA, YSYEKL. Trimming shortened V by 5 bases and J by 6 bases, and 17 bases separated the two germline ends. The CDR3 spans 15 residues. DNA of the CDR3: TGCGCCAGCAGCGGTAGCGGTACCGTGGGCAATGAGCAGTTCTTC. It encodes CASSGSGTVGNEQFF.

This chain uses TRBV11-2 with TRBJ1-2, with 11 bases lining up with TRBD1. Trimming at V came to 5 bases and at J to 5 bases, leaving 4 bases not matched to a gene. CDR1 is SGHAT, CDR2 FQNNGV, per germline. The CDR3 sequence is 14 residues long. CDR3 sequence (DNA): TGTGCCAGCAGCCCGGGGGACAGGGGGTATGGCTACACCTTC. Its protein product is CASSPGDRGYGYTF. The full variable domain, its missing parts supplied by reference TRBV11-2 and TRBJ1-2, is EAGVAQSPRYKIIEKRQSVAFWCNPISGHATLYWYQQILGQGPKLLIQFQNNGVVDDSQLPKDRFSAERLKGVDSTLKIQPAKLEDSAVYLCASSPGDRGYGYTFGSGTRLTVV.

The chain links TRBV4-3 to TRBJ1-6; TRBD1 aligns across 8 bases. This CDR3 has 15 amino acids. Germline V gives CDR1 LGHNA, CDR2 YSLEER. Trimming cost V 4 bases and J 7 bases; bases outside gene matches: 6. The CDR3 protein is CASSPQTGENSPLHF. CDR3 DNA: TGCGCCAGCAGCCCACAGACAGGGGAGAATTCACCCCTCCACTTT.

The J gene is TRBJ2-5, the V gene TRBV30; TRBD1 or TRBD2 may be the D gene (6 bases each). The CDR3 covers 13 residues. Trimming left V 1 base short and J 2 bases short, with 8 bases between. Per the germline V gene, CDR1 is GTSNPN and CDR2 is SVGIG (reference sequence). The CDR3 DNA reads as TGTGCCTGGAGTGGGGGGGCGCAAGAGACCCAGTACTTC. Protein product: CAWSGGAQETQYF. The complete variable domain, with remaining parts taken from reference TRBV30 and TRBJ2-5, reads SQTIHQWPATLVQPVGSPLSLECTVEGTSNPNLYWYRQAAGRGLQLLFYSVGIGQISSEVPQNLSASRPQDRQFILSSKKLLLSDSGFYLCAWSGGAQETQYFGPGTRLLVL.

The rearrangement joins TRBV29-1 to TRBJ2-3; D possibly corresponds to TRBD2 (5 bases). The ends were cut back, 1 base at V and 0 bases at J, with 5 bases in the middle. The germline V gene encodes CDR1 SQVTM and CDR2 ANQGSEA. The CDR3 loop spans 13 amino acids. The CDR3 sequence is CSVEGTSTDTQYF. CDR3 nucleotide sequence: TGCAGCGTTGAAGGGACTAGCACAGATACGCAGTATTTT.

This chain uses TRBV6-1 with TRBJ1-6; D ambiguous. V dropped 8 bases and J dropped 10 bases, with 9 bases sitting between them. CDR1 is MNHNS and CDR2 is SASEGT in the germline V gene. The CDR3 has 11 residues. For the CDR3, the DNA is TGTGCCAGCGGGGAATCCTCACCCCTCCACTTT. Amino acid sequence: CASGESSPLHF.

CDR3 coding DNA: TGTGCCAGCAGCCTTAGCGGGAGACCCTACAATGAGCAGTTCTTC. Protein sequence: CASSLSGRPYNEQFF. The V gene is TRBV7-9, the J gene TRBJ2-1; 9 positions agree with TRBD2. Germline CDR1 SEHNR, CDR2 FQNEAQ (reference sequence). Unmatched junction bases numbered 4, after V lost 5 bases and J lost 2 bases. The CDR3 length is 15 residues.

CDR3 nucleotides: TGCGCCAGCAGCCAAGAAGGACAGGGGATATACGAGCAGTACTTC. It yields the protein CASSQEGQGIYEQYF. J is TRBJ2-7 and V is TRBV4-1, with 9 bases matching TRBD1. Germline V gene sequence: CDR1 MGHRA, CDR2 YSYEKL. V was clipped by 0 bases and J by 4 bases; unmatched bases: 4. The CDR3 contains 15 residues.

This clone was observed a few times. V and J are TRBV4-1 and TRBJ2-1; D may be TRBD1 or TRBD2 (5 bases each). The germline V gene encodes CDR1 MGHRA and CDR2 YSYEKL. The CDR3 runs to 16 residues. Deletions cut 4 bases from V and 0 bases from J, with 13 bases between. The CDR3 nucleotides are TGCGCCAGCAGCCGACATGACAGCGGCTCCTACAATGAGCAGTTCTTC. Translated: CASSRHDSGSYNEQFF.

The gene calls are TRBV28 and TRBJ1-1; no definite D call. The CDR3 has 13 residues. CDR1 and CDR2 (germline): MDHEN, SYDVKM. Trimming cost V 3 bases and J 3 bases, with 8 bases left between them. CDR3 DNA: TGTGCCAGCAGTTTTTCGGGTTACACTGAAGCTTTCTTT. Protein sequence: CASSFSGYTEAFF.

The V call is TRBV7-8, the J call TRBJ2-5; a weak D match, TRBD2 (5 bases). CDR1 is SGHVS and CDR2 is FQNEAQ in the germline V gene. V was shortened by 1 base and J by 7 bases, with 13 bases between the two germline ends. The CDR3 is made up of 14 amino acids. The CDR3 region is CASSLDGVSGTQYF. CDR3 sequence (DNA): TGTGCCAGCAGCTTAGACGGTGTAAGCGGGACCCAGTACTTC.